This is a list of T cell receptor beta chains from one sample in a study of blood T cell repertoires in COVID-19. Method: immunoSEQ multiplex PCR; TCRdb's copy keeps in-frame clones and lacks some. In the table there are hundreds of thousands of clones, around 81% of which are singletons. The sample taken for sequencing was PBMCs or T cells enriched from blood (not recorded which). Receptors originate from a woman in her thirties or forties with acute COVID-19. CDR3s include the opening cysteine and the closing phenylalanine or tryptophan. D genes are given only for firm matches. Clone size is given for some rows only: seen once, a few or many times, or a class if the clone is expanded.

TGTGCCAGCAGCTTAGTGGGGACAGGGGCCACCGGGGAGCTGTTTTTT	CASSLVGTGATGELFF	NA	TRBD1	TRBV7-2	TRBJ2-2
TGTGCCAGCAGCTGGGAGGGACAGGCAAGAAATATGAACACTGAAGCTTTCTTT	CASSWEGQARNMNTEAFF	few	TRBD1	TRBV5-5	TRBJ1-1
TGTGCCAGTAGTTTAAGGGCCGGGACAGGGGATAATTCACCCCTCCACTTT	CASSLRAGTGDNSPLHF	NA	TRBD1	TRBV19	TRBJ1-6
TGTGCCTGGACCCAGGGTAGGAGCAATCAGCCCCAGCATTTT	CAWTQGRSNQPQHF	NA	NA	TRBV30	TRBJ1-5
TGTGCCAGCAGTTTGAGTGCGGGGGGCTGGGAGACCCAGTACTTC	CASSLSAGGWETQYF	NA	TRBD2	TRBV27	TRBJ2-5
TGTGCCTGGTGTGTTACCGGGGGGCTAACCGGGGAGCTGTTTTTT	CAWCVTGGLTGELFF	few	NA	TRBV30	TRBJ2-2
TGTGCCAGCAGCATTACAGGGGGCGGCAATCAGCCCCAGCATTTT	CASSITGGGNQPQHF	NA	TRBD1	TRBV7-9	TRBJ1-5
TGTGCCAGCAGTAGAGTGGACAGTATGAACACTGAAGCTTTCTTT	CASSRVDSMNTEAFF	NA	NA	TRBV27	TRBJ1-1
TGCAGCGTTGAGATAACAGGGGGAGATGAGCAGTTCTTC	CSVEITGGDEQFF	once	TRBD1	TRBV29-1	TRBJ2-1
TGCGCCAGCAGCTTGGGCCAGCGAAACTATGGCTACACCTTC	CASSLGQRNYGYTF	once	NA	TRBV5-1	TRBJ1-2
TGTGCCAGCAGCCAAGCCGGGACAGGGCCGTTCGGGCCGTTCTTC	CASSQAGTGPFGPFF	NA	TRBD1	TRBV3-1/TRBV3-2	TRBJ2-1
TGTGCCTGGTCCCGTCAAGCACTAAACGAGCAGTACTTC	CAWSRQALNEQYF	NA	NA	TRBV30	TRBJ2-7
TGTGCCAGCAGTGAAGGTGGCACGAACTACGAGCAGTACTTC	CASSEGGTNYEQYF	NA	NA	TRBV6-1	TRBJ2-7